The 20 T cell receptor beta chains listed next were all sequenced from one sample in a study of cytomegalovirus exposure and HLA in healthy donors. Generated by immunoSEQ multiplex PCR, the TCRdb table keeps only in-frame clones and is missing some. The top ten clones hold around 1.9% of a sample with 110,000 to 150,000 clones, less than 95% of them seen once. Material: PBMCs. The receptor set was obtained from a man aged 18 to 29 in good health and CMV-seropositive.

This clone was seen once. The V gene is TRBV10-2, the J gene TRBJ2-5, with TRBD2 matching over 9 bases. J lost 7 bases, V lost 5 bases, and 8 bases had no gene match. Germline assignment: CDR1 WSHSY and CDR2 SAAADI. CDR3 length: 14 residues. The CDR3, as DNA: TGCGCCAGCAGTCGACTAGCGGAGGAGGGGACCCAGTACTTC. It codes for CASSRLAEEGTQYF.

This clone was observed a single time. This chain connects TRBV27 to TRBJ2-3; 13 positions match TRBD2. The CDR3 is made up of 18 amino acids. V was clipped by 5 bases and J by 0 bases; unmatched bases: 8. Germline CDR1 is MNHEY and CDR2 is SMNVEV (reference sequence). In DNA form, the CDR3 reads TGTGCCAGCAGTCACGGGACTAGCGGGGCCTCTAGCACAGATACGCAGTATTTT. Protein: CASSHGTSGASSTDTQYF.

On this clone itself: A read error may produce the germline difference seen at one junction end. The chain couples TRBV2 to TRBJ1-4; D may be TRBD1 (5 bases). The V gene's germline CDR1 is SNHLY and CDR2 FYNNEI. The CDR3 extends over 14 amino acids. This CDR3 is CASSVTGSLSERVF. CDR3 DNA: TGTGCCAGCAGTGTTACAGGAAGCCTCTCCGAACGGGTTTTT.

The rearrangement uses TRBV5-1 and TRBJ2-7; perhaps TRBD2 as D (6 bases). The germline V and J ends were trimmed by 7 bases and 3 bases, with 17 bases remaining between them. Germline loops: CDR1 SGHRS, CDR2 YFSETQ. This CDR3 contains 14 residues. In DNA form, the CDR3 reads TGCGCCAGCGGCCGCGGCGGGGCACACTACGAGCAGTACTTC. It encodes CASGRGGAHYEQYF.

On this clone itself: The sample holds other DNA sequences that translate to the same CDR3. V gene TRBV9 combines with J gene TRBJ1-1; maybe TRBD1 (6 bases). The V and J ends lost 4 bases and 2 bases respectively, with 12 bases between them. The CDR3 extends over 14 amino acids. Germline V gene sequence: CDR1 SGDLS, CDR2 YYNGEE. The CDR3 DNA reads TGTGCCAGCAGCCCCCAGGGACAAAACACTGAAGCTTTCTTT. This translates into CASSPQGQNTEAFF.

The chain employs TRBV11-2 and TRBJ2-1, with D maybe TRBD2 (5 bases). The CDR3 covers 15 residues. Germline lookup yields CDR1 SGHAT and CDR2 FQNNGV. V shed 2 bases and J shed 2 bases, with 10 bases lying between them. The CDR3 DNA reads TGTGCCAGCAGCTTATCGACGGGGACCTACAATGAGCAGTTCTTC. Its translation: CASSLSTGTYNEQFF.

V usage is TRBV30 and J usage is TRBJ1-4; D unresolved. CDR3 length equals 13 residues. CDR1 and CDR2 from the germline V gene are GTSNPN and SVGIG (reference sequence). Trimming took 5 bases from V and 1 from J, leaving 8 bases between them. CDR3 nucleotide sequence: TGTGCCTGGGAGGATGGAACTAATGAAAAACTGTTTTTT. It yields the protein CAWEDGTNEKLFF.

In DNA form, the CDR3 reads TGTGCCAGCAGCTTGTTCTTCTCTGGGGCCAACGTCCTGACTTTC. Amino acid sequence: CASSLFFSGANVLTF. The J gene is TRBJ2-6, the V gene TRBV5-5; no reliable D call. The CDR3 contains 15 residues. V gave up 1 base and J gave up 0 bases, with 5 bases separating them. Germline assignment: CDR1 SGHKS and CDR2 YYEKEE (reference sequence).

The rearrangement uses TRBV2 and TRBJ1-5; D is unresolved. The germline V and J ends were trimmed by 4 bases and 2 bases, with 12 bases remaining between them. Germline V lookup: CDR1 SNHLY, CDR2 FYNNEI. The CDR3 sequence is 15 residues long. Here the CDR3 DNA reads TGTGCCAGCAGTGGTCAATGGGGAGGCAATCAGCCCCAGCATTTT. It encodes CASSGQWGGNQPQHF.

CDR3 sequence: CASSRGQKRPEAFF. DNA for the CDR3: TGTGCCAGCAGCCGCGGACAGAAGAGGCCTGAAGCTTTCTTT. The chain carries TRBV14 and TRBJ1-1; perhaps TRBD1 as D (6 bases). The CDR3 sequence is 14 residues long. Germline lookup yields CDR1 SGHDN and CDR2 FVKESK. Trimming took 4 bases from V and 6 from J, leaving 15 bases between them.

A single count supports this clone. The chain combines TRBV5-1 with TRBJ2-3; D gene ambiguous. This CDR3 is 14 amino acids long. The germline gives CDR1 SGHRS, CDR2 YFSETQ. Trimming shortened V by 4 bases and J by 2 bases, and 11 bases separated the two germline ends. In nucleotides, the CDR3 is TGCGCCAGCAGCCCATCCGGTACCACAGATACGCAGTATTTT. This translates into CASSPSGTTDTQYF. The variable domain in full, completed from reference TRBV5-1 and TRBJ2-3, reads KAGVTQTPRYLIKTRGQQVTLSCSPISGHRSVSWYQQTPGQGLQFLFEYFSETQRNKGNFPGRFSGRQFSNSRSEMNVSTLELGDSALYLCASSPSGTTDTQYFGPGTRLTVL.

The chain recombines TRBV6-5 with TRBJ2-1; weak D call: TRBD2 (5 bases). The V and J ends lost 2 bases and 0 bases respectively, with 8 bases between them. This CDR3 is 15 amino acids long. Germline CDR1 and CDR2: MNHEY and SVGAGI. The CDR3 region has the DNA TGTGCCAGCAGTTACCTAGCAGGCTCCTACAATGAGCAGTTCTTC. Encoded protein: CASSYLAGSYNEQFF.

This chain uses TRBV5-6 with TRBJ2-7; D is perhaps TRBD1 (5 bases). The CDR3 is made up of 15 amino acids. Germline V CDR1 and CDR2: SGHDT, YYEEEE. V lost 0 bases and J lost 3, with 13 bases in between. The CDR3 loop reads CASSLGDSRFYEQYF. The DNA of the CDR3 is TGTGCCAGCAGCTTGGGCGACAGTCGTTTCTACGAGCAGTACTTC.

The J gene is TRBJ2-3, the V gene TRBV5-1, with D possibly TRBD2 on 5 matching bases. The CDR3 spans 12 residues. V dropped 4 bases and J dropped 2 bases, with 5 bases sitting between them. CDR1 and CDR2 (germline): SGHRS, YFSETQ. As DNA, the CDR3 is TGCGCCAGCAGCGACTACACAGATACGCAGTATTTT. It encodes CASSDYTDTQYF.

J is TRBJ2-7 and V is TRBV15; a possible D gene is TRBD1 (6 bases). Per the germline V gene, CDR1 is LNHNV and CDR2 is YYDKDF (reference sequence). Trimming removed 4 bases at V and 1 base at J, with 11 bases between. This CDR3 is built from 14 residues. The chain's CDR3 is CATSTGQGSYEQYF. The CDR3 bases are TGTGCCACCAGCACGGGGCAGGGGTCCTACGAGCAGTACTTC.

The V gene is TRBV4-1, the J gene TRBJ1-6; tentative D call: TRBD1 (5 bases). CDR1 is MGHRA and CDR2 is YSYEKL in the germline V gene. V shed 0 bases and J shed 8 bases, with 20 bases lying between them. CDR3 size: 18 residues. The CDR3 nucleotides read TGCGCCAGCAGCCAAGAGGTGATTAGGGCCCCGGGGGATTCACCCCTCCACTTT. This encodes CASSQEVIRAPGDSPLHF.

This chain joins TRBV16 and TRBJ2-3, with unresolved D. CDR1 is KGHSY and CDR2 is FQNENV in the germline V gene. Trimming stripped 4 bases from V and 2 bases from J, with 4 bases between. CDR3 length equals 12 residues. The CDR3 spells CASSPYTDTQYF. In DNA, the CDR3 is TGTGCCAGCAGCCCCTACACAGATACGCAGTATTTT.

The V gene is TRBV5-4, the J gene TRBJ2-5, with 11 bases aligning to TRBD2. CDR1 and CDR2 from the germline V gene are SGHNT and YYREEE (reference sequence). V gave up 4 bases and J gave up 5 bases; unmatched junction bases: 10. The CDR3 contains 16 residues. CDR3: CASSQTSGMGFETQYF. DNA of the CDR3: TGTGCCAGCAGCCAGACTAGCGGGATGGGGTTTGAGACCCAGTACTTC.

V usage is TRBV10-3 and J usage is TRBJ1-4; 8 positions agree with TRBD1. The CDR3 sequence is 14 residues long. Germline assignment: CDR1 ENHRY and CDR2 SYGVKD. Trimming took 9 bases from V and 4 from J; bases not matched to a gene: 7. CDR3 region: CAISRGQGNEKLFF. As DNA, the CDR3 is TGTGCCATTAGCAGGGGGCAAGGTAATGAAAAACTGTTTTTT.

The rearrangement uses TRBV19 and TRBJ2-7, with 8 bases fitting TRBD1. CDR3 size: 11 residues. Germline trimming cut 10 bases from V and 4 bases from J; bases unmatched to any gene: 3. The germline gives CDR1 LNHDA, CDR2 SQIVND (reference sequence). CDR3 DNA sequence: TGTGCCACCAGGACAGGGTACGAGCAGTACTTC. Protein: CATRTGYEQYF.